The present TCR beta chain was sequenced within a study of spatial heterogeneity in lung cancer. V shed 6 bases and J shed 2 bases, with 16 bases lying between them. CDR3 length: 14 residues. The germline V gene encodes CDR1 DFQATT and CDR2 SNEGSKA (reference sequence). Time point indicated: sample taken at primary tumor resection. TCRdb independently ran MiXCR on the 5' RACE reads; one entry per CDR3 protein. The sample yields 50,000 to 75,000 distinct CDR3 sequences, roughly 6.4% seen once. V and J are TRBV20-1 and TRBJ1-1; no clear D gene. This TCR was recovered from a female donor with early-stage non-small cell lung cancer. This specimen consisted of PBMCs, obtained at surgery. The CDR3 protein is CSAPQVGPNTEAFF. DNA of the CDR3: TGCAGTGCCCCCCAGGTTGGCCCAAACACTGAAGCTTTCTTT.